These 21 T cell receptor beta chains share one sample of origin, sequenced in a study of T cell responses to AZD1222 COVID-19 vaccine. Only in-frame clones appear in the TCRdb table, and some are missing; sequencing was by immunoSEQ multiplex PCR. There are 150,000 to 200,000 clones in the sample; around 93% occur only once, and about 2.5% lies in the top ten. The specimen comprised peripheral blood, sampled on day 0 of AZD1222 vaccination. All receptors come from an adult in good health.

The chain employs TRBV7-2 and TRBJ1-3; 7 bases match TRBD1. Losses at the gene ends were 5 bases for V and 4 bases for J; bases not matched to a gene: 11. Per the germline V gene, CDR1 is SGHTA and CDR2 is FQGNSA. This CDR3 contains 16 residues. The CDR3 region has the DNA TGTGCCAGCAGCCCCTGGGAGGGGGCTACAGGAAACACCATATATTTT. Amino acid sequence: CASSPWEGATGNTIYF.

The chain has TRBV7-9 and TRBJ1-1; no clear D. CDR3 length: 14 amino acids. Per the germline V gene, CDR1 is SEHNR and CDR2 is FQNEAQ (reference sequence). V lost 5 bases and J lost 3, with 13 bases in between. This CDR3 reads CASSPGVQHTEAFF. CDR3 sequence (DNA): TGTGCCAGCAGCCCGGGAGTTCAACACACTGAAGCTTTCTTT.

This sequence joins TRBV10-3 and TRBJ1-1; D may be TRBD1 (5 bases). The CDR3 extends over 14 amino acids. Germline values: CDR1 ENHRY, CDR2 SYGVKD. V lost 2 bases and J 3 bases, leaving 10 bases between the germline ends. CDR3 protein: CAISERQSDTEAFF. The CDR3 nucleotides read TGTGCCATCAGTGAGAGACAGTCCGACACTGAAGCTTTCTTT.

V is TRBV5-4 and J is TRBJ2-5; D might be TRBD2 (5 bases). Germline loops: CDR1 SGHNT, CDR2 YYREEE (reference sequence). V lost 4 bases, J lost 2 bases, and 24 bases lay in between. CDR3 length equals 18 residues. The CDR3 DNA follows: TGTGCCAGCAGCAAAGGACTCTCCACTTCAACGAGACAAGAGACCCAGTACTTC. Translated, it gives CASSKGLSTSTRQETQYF.

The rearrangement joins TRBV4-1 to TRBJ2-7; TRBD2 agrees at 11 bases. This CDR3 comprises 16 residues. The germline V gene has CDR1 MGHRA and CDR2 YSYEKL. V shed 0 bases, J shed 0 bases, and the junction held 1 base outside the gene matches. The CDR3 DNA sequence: TGCGCCAGCAGCCAAGAAGGGACTAGCGGCTCCTACGAGCAGTACTTC. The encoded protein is CASSQEGTSGSYEQYF.

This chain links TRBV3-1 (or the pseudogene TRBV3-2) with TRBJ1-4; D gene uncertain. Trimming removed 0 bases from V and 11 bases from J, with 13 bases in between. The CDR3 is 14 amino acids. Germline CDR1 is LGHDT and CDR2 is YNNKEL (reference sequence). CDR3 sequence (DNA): TGTGCCAGCAGCCAAGACGTGGGGTTCGGGAAACTGTTTTTT. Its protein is CASSQDVGFGKLFF.

CDR3 bases: TGTGCCAGCAGCTTAGTGGGACTAGGTGTGTACGAGCAGTACTTC. This codes for CASSLVGLGVYEQYF. This chain uses TRBV7-9 with TRBJ2-7; TRBD2 agrees at 8 bases. The CDR3 runs to 15 residues. The V segment lost 1 base and the J segment 4 bases; nucleotides outside the gene matches: 6. Germline values: CDR1 SEHNR, CDR2 FQNEAQ (reference sequence).

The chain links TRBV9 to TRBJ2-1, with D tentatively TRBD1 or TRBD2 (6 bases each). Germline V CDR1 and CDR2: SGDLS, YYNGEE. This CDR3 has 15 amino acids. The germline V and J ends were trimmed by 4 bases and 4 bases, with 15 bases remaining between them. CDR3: CASSSVGGTYNEQFF. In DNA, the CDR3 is TGTGCCAGCAGCTCGGTCGGCGGGACATACAATGAGCAGTTCTTC. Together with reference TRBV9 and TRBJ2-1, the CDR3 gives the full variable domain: DSGVTQTPKHLITATGQRVTLRCSPRSGDLSVYWYQQSLDQGLQFLIQYYNGEERAKGNILERFSAQQFPDLHSELNLSSLELGDSALYFCASSSVGGTYNEQFFGPGTRLTVL.

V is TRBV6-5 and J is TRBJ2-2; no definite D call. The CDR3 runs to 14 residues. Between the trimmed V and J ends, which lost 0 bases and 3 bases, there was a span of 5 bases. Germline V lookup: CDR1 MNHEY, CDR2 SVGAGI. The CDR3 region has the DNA TGTGCCAGCAGTTACTCGTACGACACCGGGGAGCTGTTTTTT. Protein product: CASSYSYDTGELFF.

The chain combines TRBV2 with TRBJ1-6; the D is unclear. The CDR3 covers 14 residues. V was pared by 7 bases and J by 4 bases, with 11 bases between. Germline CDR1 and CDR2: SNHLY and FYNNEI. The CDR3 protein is CASIPGGYNSPLHF. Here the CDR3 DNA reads TGTGCCAGCATTCCGGGTGGGTATAATTCACCCCTCCACTTT. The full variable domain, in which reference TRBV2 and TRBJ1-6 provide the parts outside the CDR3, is EPEVTQTPSHQVTQMGQEVILRCVPISNHLYFYWYRQILGQKVEFLVSFYNNEISEKSEIFDDQFSVERPDGSNFTLKIRSTKLEDSAMYFCASIPGGYNSPLHFGNGTRLTVT.

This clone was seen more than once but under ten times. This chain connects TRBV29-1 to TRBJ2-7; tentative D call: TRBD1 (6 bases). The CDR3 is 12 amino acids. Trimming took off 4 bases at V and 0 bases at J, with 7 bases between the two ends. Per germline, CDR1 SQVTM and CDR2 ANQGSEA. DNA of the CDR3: TGCAGCGTTGTCAGGGGCTCCTACGAGCAGTACTTC. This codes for CSVVRGSYEQYF.

CDR3 region: CASSLTGETQYF. The DNA for the CDR3 is TGTGCCAGCAGTTTGACCGGAGAGACCCAGTACTTC. This chain links TRBV12-3 or TRBV12-4 with TRBJ2-5; D is ambiguous. CDR3 length: 12 amino acids. The germline V and J ends were trimmed by 3 bases and 4 bases, with 6 bases remaining between them.

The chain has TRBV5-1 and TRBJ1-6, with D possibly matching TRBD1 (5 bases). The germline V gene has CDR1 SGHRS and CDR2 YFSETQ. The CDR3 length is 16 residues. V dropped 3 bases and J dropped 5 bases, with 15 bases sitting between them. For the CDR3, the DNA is TGCGCCAGCAGCTCCCCCGAGCAGGGCAATAATTCACCCCTCCACTTT. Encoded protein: CASSSPEQGNNSPLHF.

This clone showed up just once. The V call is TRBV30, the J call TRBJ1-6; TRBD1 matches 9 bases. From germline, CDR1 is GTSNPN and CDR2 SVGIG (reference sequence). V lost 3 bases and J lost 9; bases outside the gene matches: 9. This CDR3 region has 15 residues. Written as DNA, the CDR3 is TGTGCCTGGAGCGATGGACAGGGGTTAGGTTCACCCCTCCACTTT. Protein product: CAWSDGQGLGSPLHF.

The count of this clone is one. The chain's CDR3 is CAWSVYRFWEGRNTGELFF. Here the CDR3 DNA reads TGTGCCTGGAGTGTATATAGGTTTTGGGAGGGGCGGAACACCGGGGAGCTGTTTTTT. This chain uses TRBV30 with TRBJ2-2; 7 nucleotides line up with TRBD2. The CDR3 loop spans 19 amino acids. Germline-derived CDR1 and CDR2 are GTSNPN and SVGIG (reference sequence). Unmatched junction bases numbered 14, after V lost 0 bases and J lost 1 base.

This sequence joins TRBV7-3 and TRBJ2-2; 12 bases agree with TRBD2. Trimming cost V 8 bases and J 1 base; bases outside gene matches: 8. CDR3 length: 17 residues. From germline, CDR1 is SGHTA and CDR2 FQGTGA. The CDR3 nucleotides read TGTGCCAGCGGTACACTAGCGGGGGGACAGAACACCGGGGAGCTGTTTTTT. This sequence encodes CASGTLAGGQNTGELFF.

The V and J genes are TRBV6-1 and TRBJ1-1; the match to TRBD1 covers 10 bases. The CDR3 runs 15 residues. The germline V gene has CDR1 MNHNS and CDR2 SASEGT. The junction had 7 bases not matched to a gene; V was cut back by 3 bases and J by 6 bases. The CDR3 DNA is TGTGCCAGCAGTGAGCCGGGACAGGGGATCTCTGAAGCTTTCTTT. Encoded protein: CASSEPGQGISEAFF.

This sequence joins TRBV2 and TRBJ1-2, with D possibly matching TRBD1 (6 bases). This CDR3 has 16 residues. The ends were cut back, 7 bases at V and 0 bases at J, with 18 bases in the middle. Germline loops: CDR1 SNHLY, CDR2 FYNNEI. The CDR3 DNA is TGTGCCAGCACCGGGGGGGGCGGCACCCCTAACTATGGCTACACCTTC. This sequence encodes CASTGGGGTPNYGYTF. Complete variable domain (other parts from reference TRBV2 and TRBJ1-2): EPEVTQTPSHQVTQMGQEVILRCVPISNHLYFYWYRQILGQKVEFLVSFYNNEISEKSEIFDDQFSVERPDGSNFTLKIRSTKLEDSAMYFCASTGGGGTPNYGYTFGSGTRLTVV.

CDR3 nucleotide sequence: TGTGCCTGGATTGAGAGACAGGGCGGGGGCTATGGCTACACCTTC. It is translated as CAWIERQGGGYGYTF. The J gene is TRBJ1-2, the V gene TRBV30, with 7 bases fitting TRBD1. In germline, CDR1 is GTSNPN, CDR2 SVGIG (reference sequence). V shed 4 bases and J 4 bases; nucleotides not matched to a gene: 12. The CDR3 totals 15 residues. Using reference TRBV30 and TRBJ1-2 for the parts outside the CDR3, the full variable domain is SQTIHQWPATLVQPVGSPLSLECTVEGTSNPNLYWYRQAAGRGLQLLFYSVGIGQISSEVPQNLSASRPQDRQFILSSKKLLLSDSGFYLCAWIERQGGGYGYTFGSGTRLTVV.

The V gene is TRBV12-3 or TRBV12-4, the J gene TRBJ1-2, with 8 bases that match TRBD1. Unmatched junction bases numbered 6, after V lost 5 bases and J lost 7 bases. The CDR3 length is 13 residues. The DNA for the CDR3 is TGTGCCAGCAGTAGGACAGGGAGAAGTGGCTACACCTTC. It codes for CASSRTGRSGYTF.

CDR3 amino acids: CASSTTLDRTSYGYTF. CDR3 sequence (DNA): TGTGCCAGTAGTACTACCCTAGACAGAACGTCCTATGGCTACACCTTC. This sequence joins TRBV19 and TRBJ1-2; maybe TRBD1 (5 bases). The germline V gene encodes CDR1 LNHDA and CDR2 SQIVND (reference sequence). V was trimmed by 4 bases and J by 4 bases, leaving 19 bases between them. This CDR3 comprises 16 residues.